A selection of T cell receptor beta chains follows, all from one sample in a study of T cell repertoires and HLA-DP antigens. Assay used: immunoSEQ multiplex PCR; TCRdb lists only in-frame clones, some missing. This repertoire shows about 73,000 clones, roughly 78% found once; its top ten account for roughly 1.5%. Which antigens these TCRs recognize remains unknown. The sample consisted of CD4+ T cells from PBMCs. These receptors all come from a man in his fifties or sixties in good health and CMV-seronegative. CDR3s include the opening cysteine and the closing phenylalanine or tryptophan. The D gene is left open where the match is weak.

v_gene: TRBV28
len: 14
j_gene: TRBJ1-1
d_gene: TRBD1
CDR3aa: CASGRQGQVTEAFF

v_gene: TRBV5-4
len: 16
j_gene: TRBJ2-5
d_gene: TRBD2
CDR3aa: CASSLQRGANQETQYF

v_gene: TRBV30
len: 12
j_gene: TRBJ2-7
d_gene: -
CDR3aa: CAWSGGSYEQYF

v_gene: TRBV5-6
len: 19
j_gene: TRBJ1-6
d_gene: TRBD1
CDR3aa: CASSPRDRLRSSYNSPLHF

v_gene: TRBV5-5
len: 14
j_gene: TRBJ1-1
d_gene: -
CDR3aa: CASSLEHRDTEAFF

v_gene: TRBV13
len: 16
j_gene: TRBJ2-5
d_gene: TRBD1
CDR3aa: CASSSQTGGITETQYF

v_gene: TRBV7-9
len: 13
j_gene: TRBJ2-1
d_gene: TRBD2
CDR3aa: CASSLGLAREQFF

v_gene: TRBV27
len: 15
j_gene: TRBJ1-5
d_gene: -
CDR3aa: CASSLRHPRDQPQHF

v_gene: TRBV6-5
len: 14
j_gene: TRBJ2-3
d_gene: TRBD1
CDR3aa: CASSRGQATDTQYF

v_gene: TRBV19
len: 14
j_gene: TRBJ1-6
d_gene: TRBD1
CDR3aa: CASTPGTGNSPLHF

v_gene: TRBV5-8
len: 13
j_gene: TRBJ1-5
d_gene: -
CDR3aa: CASSLEADQPQHF

v_gene: TRBV5-4
len: 13
j_gene: TRBJ1-1
d_gene: -
CDR3aa: CASSPDRPGEAFF

v_gene: TRBV11-2
len: 15
j_gene: TRBJ2-2
d_gene: TRBD2
CDR3aa: CASSSPGGASRELFF

v_gene: TRBV9
len: 10
j_gene: TRBJ1-1
d_gene: -
CDR3aa: CASGGTEAFF

v_gene: TRBV7-2
len: 13
j_gene: TRBJ2-1
d_gene: -
CDR3aa: CASSRPRGNEQFF

v_gene: TRBV7-9
len: 14
j_gene: TRBJ2-1
d_gene: -
CDR3aa: CASSPSTTSKGQFF

v_gene: TRBV6-1
len: 15
j_gene: TRBJ1-5
d_gene: -
CDR3aa: CASSEVRGGNQPQHF

v_gene: TRBV11-2
len: 14
j_gene: TRBJ1-2
d_gene: -
CDR3aa: CASSHYGGRDGYTF

v_gene: TRBV5-1
len: 19
j_gene: TRBJ2-2
d_gene: -
CDR3aa: CASSHGQGATSGGTGELFF

v_gene: TRBV7-9
len: 16
j_gene: TRBJ2-3
d_gene: -
CDR3aa: CASSPWGGGVVNTQYF

v_gene: TRBV11-2
len: 16
j_gene: TRBJ2-4
d_gene: TRBD2
CDR3aa: CASNPGGLGAKNIQYF

v_gene: TRBV7-2
len: 15
j_gene: TRBJ2-1
d_gene: TRBD2
CDR3aa: CASSRTSGIPNEQFF

v_gene: TRBV7-2
len: 13
j_gene: TRBJ2-5
d_gene: -
CDR3aa: CASSPNGGGTQYF

v_gene: TRBV4-1
len: 16
j_gene: TRBJ2-3
d_gene: -
CDR3aa: CASSRQGAASTDTQYF

v_gene: TRBV28
len: 15
j_gene: TRBJ1-3
d_gene: TRBD1
CDR3aa: CASSRQGAGGNTIYF

v_gene: TRBV2
len: 13
j_gene: TRBJ1-1
d_gene: -
CDR3aa: CASSGQRNTEAFF

v_gene: TRBV21-1
len: 16
j_gene: TRBJ2-3
d_gene: -
CDR3aa: CASSPKGRASTDTQYF

v_gene: TRBV5-4
len: 16
j_gene: TRBJ2-5
d_gene: -
CDR3aa: CASSNRGAGYRETQYF

v_gene: TRBV4-1
len: 17
j_gene: TRBJ1-6
d_gene: -
CDR3aa: CASSQEGGLAVNSPLHF

v_gene: TRBV18
len: 14
j_gene: TRBJ2-1
d_gene: TRBD2
CDR3aa: CASSPTNGLAGTFF

v_gene: TRBV19
len: 14
j_gene: TRBJ1-6
d_gene: -
CDR3aa: CASGDAGYNSPLHF

v_gene: TRBV14
len: 13
j_gene: TRBJ1-1
d_gene: -
CDR3aa: CASSQDLRAEAFF

v_gene: TRBV5-4
len: 14
j_gene: TRBJ1-3
d_gene: -
CDR3aa: CASSSGSSGNTIYF

v_gene: TRBV6-5
len: 13
j_gene: TRBJ1-4
d_gene: -
CDR3aa: CASSKTVDEKLFF

v_gene: TRBV5-1
len: 14
j_gene: TRBJ2-2
d_gene: -
CDR3aa: CASSLELGAGELFF